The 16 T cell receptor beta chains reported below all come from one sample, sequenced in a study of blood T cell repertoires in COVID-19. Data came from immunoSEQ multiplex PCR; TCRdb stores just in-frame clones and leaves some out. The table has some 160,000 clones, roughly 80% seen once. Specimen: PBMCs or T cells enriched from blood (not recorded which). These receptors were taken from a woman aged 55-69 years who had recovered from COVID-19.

The CDR3 DNA reads TGCGCCAGCAGCTTACCGGGACAGGGTTACGAGCAGTACTTC. Amino acid sequence: CASSLPGQGYEQYF. The V gene is TRBV4-1, the J gene TRBJ2-7; the match to TRBD1 covers 9 bases. Losses at the gene ends were 5 bases for V and 4 bases for J; bases not matched to a gene: 6. Germline CDR1 MGHRA, CDR2 YSYEKL. This CDR3 contains 14 residues.

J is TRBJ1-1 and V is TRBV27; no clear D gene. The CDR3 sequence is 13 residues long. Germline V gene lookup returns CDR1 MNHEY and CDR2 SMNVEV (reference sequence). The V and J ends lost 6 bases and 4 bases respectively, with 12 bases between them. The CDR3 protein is CASSPSAGTEAFF. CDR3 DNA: TGTGCCAGCAGCCCCTCTGCGGGCACTGAAGCTTTCTTT.

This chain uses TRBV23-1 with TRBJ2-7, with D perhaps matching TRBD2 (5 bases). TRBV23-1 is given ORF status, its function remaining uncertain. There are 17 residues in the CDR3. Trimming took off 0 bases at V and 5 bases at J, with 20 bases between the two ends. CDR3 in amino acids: CASSQSQDWAHWDEQYF. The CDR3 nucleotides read TGCGCCAGCAGTCAATCGCAGGACTGGGCTCACTGGGACGAGCAGTACTTC.

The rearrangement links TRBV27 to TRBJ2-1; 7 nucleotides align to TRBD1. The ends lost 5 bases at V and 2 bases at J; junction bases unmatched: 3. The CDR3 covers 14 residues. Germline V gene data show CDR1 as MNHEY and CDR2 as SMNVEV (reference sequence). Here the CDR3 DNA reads TGTGCCAGCAGTCCAGGGGGTCCCTACAATGAGCAGTTCTTC. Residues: CASSPGGPYNEQFF.

The CDR3 DNA reads as TGTGCCAGCAGTGAGGGGGGGGTAGGACCCTACGAGCAGTACTTC. Amino acids: CASSEGGVGPYEQYF. This chain connects TRBV6-1 to TRBJ2-7; 7 nucleotides align to TRBD2. The J segment lost 2 bases and the V segment lost 3 bases, leaving 7 bases of the junction unmatched. The germline gives CDR1 MNHNS, CDR2 SASEGT. This CDR3 spans 15 amino acids.

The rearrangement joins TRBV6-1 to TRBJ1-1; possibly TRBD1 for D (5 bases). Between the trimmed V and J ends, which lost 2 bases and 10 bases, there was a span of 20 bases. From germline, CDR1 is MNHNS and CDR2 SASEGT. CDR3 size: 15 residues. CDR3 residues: CASSEFAGPLSSAFF. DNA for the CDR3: TGTGCCAGCAGTGAATTTGCAGGGCCTTTATCGTCAGCTTTCTTT.

The CDR3 spells CASSRRGGSYNEQFF. The DNA for the CDR3 is TGTGCCAGCTCTAGACGGGGGGGATCCTACAATGAGCAGTTCTTC. This sequence joins TRBV5-6 and TRBJ2-1; the match to TRBD2 covers 8 bases. The CDR3 consists of 15 residues. The V and J ends lost 7 bases and 1 base, in that order; junction bases with no gene match: 7. The germline CDR1 and CDR2 sequences are SGHDT and YYEEEE.

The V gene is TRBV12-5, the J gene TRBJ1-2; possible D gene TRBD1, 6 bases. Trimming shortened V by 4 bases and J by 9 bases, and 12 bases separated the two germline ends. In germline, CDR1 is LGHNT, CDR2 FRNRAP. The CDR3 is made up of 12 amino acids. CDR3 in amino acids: CASGSTDSRYTF. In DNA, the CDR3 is TGTGCTAGTGGTTCCACGGACAGTCGCTACACCTTC.

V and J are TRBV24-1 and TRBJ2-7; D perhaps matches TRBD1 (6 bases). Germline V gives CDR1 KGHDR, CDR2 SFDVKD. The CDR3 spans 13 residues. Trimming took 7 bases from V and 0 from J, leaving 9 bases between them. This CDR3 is CATRGDTSYEQYF. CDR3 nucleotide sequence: TGTGCCACCAGAGGGGACACCTCCTACGAGCAGTACTTC.

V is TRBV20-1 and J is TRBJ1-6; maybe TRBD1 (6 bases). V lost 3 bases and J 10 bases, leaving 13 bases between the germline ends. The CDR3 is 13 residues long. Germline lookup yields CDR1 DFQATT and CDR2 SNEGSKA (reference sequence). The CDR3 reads CSASLQGGSPLHF. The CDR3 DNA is TGCAGTGCTAGTTTACAGGGTGGGTCACCCCTCCACTTT.

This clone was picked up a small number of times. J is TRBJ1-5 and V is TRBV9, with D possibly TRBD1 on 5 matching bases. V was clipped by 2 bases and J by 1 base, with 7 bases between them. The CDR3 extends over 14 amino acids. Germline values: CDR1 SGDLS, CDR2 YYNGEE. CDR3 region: CASSVDSSNQPQHF. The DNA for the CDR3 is TGTGCCAGCAGCGTTGACAGCAGCAATCAGCCCCAGCATTTT. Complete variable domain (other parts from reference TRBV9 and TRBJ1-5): DSGVTQTPKHLITATGQRVTLRCSPRSGDLSVYWYQQSLDQGLQFLIQYYNGEERAKGNILERFSAQQFPDLHSELNLSSLELGDSALYFCASSVDSSNQPQHFGDGTRLSIL.

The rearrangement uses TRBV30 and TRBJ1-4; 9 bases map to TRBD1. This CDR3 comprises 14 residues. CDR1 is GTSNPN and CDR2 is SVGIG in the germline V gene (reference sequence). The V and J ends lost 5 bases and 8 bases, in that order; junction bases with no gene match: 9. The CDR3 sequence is CAWDTGGAGEKLFF. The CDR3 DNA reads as TGTGCCTGGGATACAGGGGGCGCAGGGGAAAAACTGTTTTTT.

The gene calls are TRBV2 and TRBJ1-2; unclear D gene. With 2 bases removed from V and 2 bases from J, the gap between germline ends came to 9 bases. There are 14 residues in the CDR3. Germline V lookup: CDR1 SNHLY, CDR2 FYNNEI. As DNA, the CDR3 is TGTGCCAGCAGTGAAATGTCGGGGAACTATGGCTACACCTTC. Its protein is CASSEMSGNYGYTF.

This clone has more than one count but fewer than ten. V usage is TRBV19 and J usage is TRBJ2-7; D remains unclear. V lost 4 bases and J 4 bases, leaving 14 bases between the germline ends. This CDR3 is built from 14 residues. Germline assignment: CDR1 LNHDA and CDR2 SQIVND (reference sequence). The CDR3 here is CASSTRGHKYEQYF. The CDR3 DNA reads TGTGCCAGTAGTACCCGTGGCCACAAATACGAGCAGTACTTC. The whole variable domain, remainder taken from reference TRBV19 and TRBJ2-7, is DGGITQSPKYLFRKEGQNVTLSCEQNLNHDAMYWYRQDPGQGLRLIYYSQIVNDFQKGDIAEGYSVSREKKESFPLTVTSAQKNPTAFYLCASSTRGHKYEQYFGPGTRLTVT.

The DNA of the CDR3 is TGTGCCAGCAGCTTAGGGACACTTTACACCGGGGAGCTGTTTTTT. It yields the protein CASSLGTLYTGELFF. The V call is TRBV5-6, the J call TRBJ2-2; maybe TRBD1 (6 bases). From germline, CDR1 is SGHDT and CDR2 YYEEEE. The CDR3 length is 15 residues. V was clipped by 2 bases and J by 3 bases, with 11 bases between them.

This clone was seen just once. The CDR3 DNA is TGTGCCAGCAGCACCCGACAAGATAGGAAGGTCGAGCAGTACTTC. Translation: CASSTRQDRKVEQYF. The chain couples TRBV5-8 to TRBJ2-7; no firm D call. The CDR3 has 15 amino acids. Trimming stripped 4 bases from V and 6 bases from J, with 20 bases between. Germline CDR1 reads SGHTS; CDR2 reads YDEGEE.